A selection of T cell receptor beta chains follows, all from one sample in a study of vaccination and CD4 T cells after COVID-19. TCRdb reprocessed the PCR reads via MiXCR and lists one record per CDR3 protein. The sample lists over 3,500 distinct CDR3 sequences; around 20% were seen once. Antigens of these TCRs are unknown. Specimen: CD4+ T cells from blood, cultured in vitro. Receptor source: a human donor who had recovered from COVID-19. The CDR3 runs from the conserved cysteine through the conserved F or W. Fields, in order: CDR3 length, V gene, D gene, clone size, J gene, CDR3 protein, CDR3 DNA. A D gene is named only where the DNA matches it firmly. Not every row has a clone size; where given, it reads once, few, many or a size class.

15,TRBV5-1,.,.,TRBJ1-2,CASSPGAGETGGYTF,TGCGCCAGCAGCCCGGGTGCGGGTGAGACAGGTGGCTACACCTTC
14,TRBV30,TRBD1,.,TRBJ2-5,CAWSVRAGGETQYF,TGTGCCTGGAGTGTAAGGGCAGGGGGAGAGACCCAGTACTTC
15,TRBV5-1,.,few,TRBJ2-3,CASSLAAGTTDTQYF,TGCGCCAGCAGCTTGGCCGCTGGAACCACAGATACGCAGTATTTT
13,TRBV2,.,large,TRBJ1-6,CASKHRENSPLHF,TGTGCCAGCAAGCACAGGGAAAATTCACCCCTCCACTTT
13,TRBV16,.,few,TRBJ1-5,CASSQTGNQPQHF,TGTGCCAGCAGCCAAACGGGCAATCAGCCCCAGCATTTT
15,TRBV2,.,.,TRBJ2-3,CASSPWGSHTDTQYF,TGTGCCAGCTCCCCCTGGGGGTCCCACACAGATACGCAGTATTTT
16,TRBV6-1,.,few,TRBJ1-2,CASTPMLETPNYGYTF,TGTGCCAGCACTCCCATGCTTGAGACACCAAACTATGGCTACACCTTC
11,TRBV29-1,.,.,TRBJ1-2,CSVGDYYGYTF,TGCAGCGTCGGCGACTACTATGGCTACACCTTC
13,TRBV20-1,TRBD1,.,TRBJ1-2,CSATSDRVGGYTF,TGCAGTGCTACCTCAGACAGGGTAGGCGGCTACACCTTC
14,TRBV20-1,TRBD1,large,TRBJ1-5,CSARGQGADQPQHF,TGCAGTGCTAGGGGACAGGGGGCAGATCAGCCCCAGCATTTT
15,TRBV10-3,TRBD1,few,TRBJ2-7,CAVGGQGKVRDEQYF,TGTGCCGTCGGGGGACAGGGGAAGGTCAGGGACGAGCAGTACTTC
15,TRBV6-1,TRBD1,.,TRBJ2-1,CASSHGTGEHNEQFF,TGTGCCAGCAGTCACGGAACAGGGGAGCACAATGAGCAGTTCTTC
16,TRBV3-1,TRBD2,.,TRBJ2-5,CASSQGGLAGPETQYF,TGTGCCAGCAGCCAAGGTGGACTAGCGGGGCCAGAGACCCAGTACTTC
14,TRBV7-9,.,medium-sized,TRBJ1-1,CASSPEGVGTEAFF,TGTGCCAGCAGCCCCGAGGGAGTAGGGACTGAAGCTTTCTTT
16,TRBV9,.,.,TRBJ2-5,CASSPGPGHFQETQYF,TGTGCCAGCAGCCCAGGTCCGGGACACTTCCAAGAGACCCAGTACTTC
14,TRBV12-3/TRBV12-4,.,few,TRBJ2-7,CASSLKAGDYEQYF,TGTGCCAGCAGTTTGAAGGCCGGGGACTACGAGCAGTACTTC
15,TRBV5-1,TRBD1,medium-sized,TRBJ1-2,CASSTDSGGASGYTF,TGCGCCAGCAGCACTGACTCAGGGGGCGCGAGTGGCTACACCTTC
13,TRBV4-1,.,.,TRBJ1-1,CASARGASTEAFF,TGCGCCAGCGCTCGGGGGGCCAGCACTGAAGCTTTCTTT
16,TRBV20-1,.,.,TRBJ2-7,CSARNLDGSGRAEQYF,TGCAGTGCTAGAAACCTTGATGGTAGCGGACGTGCCGAGCAGTACTTC
15,TRBV19,.,.,TRBJ1-1,CASSTGRAQNTEAFF,TGTGCCAGTAGTACCGGCAGGGCGCAGAACACTGAAGCTTTCTTT
15,TRBV7-9,.,few,TRBJ2-3,CASSSALNPTDTQYF,TGTGCCAGCAGCTCCGCTCTTAATCCTACAGATACGCAGTATTTT
17,TRBV5-6,TRBD2,few,TRBJ2-4,CASSSLLAGGTKNIQYF,TGTGCCAGCAGCTCGCTACTAGCGGGGGGTACCAAAAACATTCAGTACTTC
14,TRBV6-2/TRBV6-3,TRBD1,.,TRBJ2-7,CASSWGQVTYEQYF,TGTGCCAGCAGTTGGGGACAGGTAACCTACGAGCAGTACTTC
17,TRBV20-1,TRBD1,medium-sized,TRBJ2-3,CSAEDRGLFRSTDTQYF,TGCAGTGCCGAAGACAGGGGGCTCTTTAGAAGTACAGATACGCAGTATTTT
15,TRBV2,.,.,TRBJ1-1,CASRVQGEGNTEAFF,TGTGCCAGCAGGGTCCAGGGCGAGGGGAACACTGAAGCTTTCTTT
13,TRBV12-3/TRBV12-4,TRBD1,medium-sized,TRBJ1-1,CASSQDRVQEAFF,TGTGCCAGCAGCCAGGACAGGGTCCAGGAAGCTTTCTTT
12,TRBV12-3/TRBV12-4,.,few,TRBJ2-3,CAGTINSDTQYF,TGTGCCGGGACGATAAATTCCGATACGCAGTATTTT
14,TRBV5-1,.,medium-sized,TRBJ1-5,CASSPGHQNQPQHF,TGCGCCAGCAGCCCGGGACATCAAAATCAGCCCCAGCATTTT
16,TRBV27,TRBD2,.,TRBJ2-3,CASSSRSGGSTDTQYF,TGTGCCAGCAGTTCGCGTAGCGGGGGTAGCACAGATACGCAGTATTTT
12,TRBV12-3/TRBV12-4,.,few,TRBJ2-7,CASSLTSNEQYF,TGTGCCAGCAGTTTAACTTCAAACGAGCAGTACTTC
14,TRBV6-2/TRBV6-3,.,medium-sized,TRBJ1-1,CASRAGDLNTEAFF,TGTGCCAGCCGTGCGGGGGATTTAAATACTGAAGCTTTCTTT